These 14 T cell receptor beta chains were all obtained from the same sample, sequenced in a study of shared clonotypes between healthy human individuals. The repertoire was sequenced with immunoSEQ multiplex PCR; TCRdb's copy has only in-frame clones and lacks some. Among about 2.4 million clones listed, roughly 93% were seen once. Material for sequencing was naive CD4+ T cells from PBMCs. Regarding subset: CD45RA+ positively selected. Receptor source: a man between 18 and 35 years old in good health. Some clones in this sample may be carry-over from other donors' samples.

The chain combines TRBV11-1 with TRBJ2-1, with 8 bases aligning to TRBD1. V was clipped by 5 bases and J by 8 bases; unmatched bases: 11. The CDR3 is made up of 15 amino acids. Germline assignment: CDR1 SGHAT and CDR2 FQDESV (reference sequence). Written as DNA, the CDR3 is TGTGCCAGCAGCGGGCGGACAGGGCAGGTTTATGAGCAGTTCTTC. It translates to CASSGRTGQVYEQFF.

The chain links TRBV28 to TRBJ1-3, with unresolved D. The V gene's germline CDR1 is MDHEN and CDR2 SYDVKM. CDR3 length: 16 amino acids. Trimming left V 5 bases short and J 0 bases short, with 14 bases between. The CDR3 DNA follows: TGTGCCAGCAGTCTCCAGACCATGGGCTCTGGAAACACCATATATTTT. This gives the protein CASSLQTMGSGNTIYF.

A note on this clone: Other DNA sequences of this sample code for an identical CDR3. V is TRBV28 and J is TRBJ1-1; TRBD1 is a possible D gene (5 bases). V shed 4 bases and J shed 0 bases, with 9 bases lying between them. The CDR3 is made up of 14 amino acids. Germline CDR1 and CDR2: MDHEN and SYDVKM. CDR3 amino acids: CASSSPGLNTEAFF. The CDR3 DNA reads as TGTGCCAGCAGTTCGCCAGGGCTGAACACTGAAGCTTTCTTT.

The V call is TRBV13, the J call TRBJ2-2, with D possibly TRBD1 on 6 matching bases. V was clipped by 5 bases and J by 7 bases, with 11 bases between them. This CDR3 is 13 amino acids long. Germline values: CDR1 PRHDT, CDR2 FYEKMQ (reference sequence). Here the CDR3 DNA reads TGTGCCAGCAGCCAGGGGCCGGTCGGGGAGCTGTTTTTT. Encoded protein: CASSQGPVGELFF.

The chain joins TRBV30 to TRBJ1-2; the D gene is possibly TRBD1 (5 bases). V was cut by 0 bases and J by 4 bases, with 12 bases left in between. This CDR3 has 14 residues. Germline loops: CDR1 GTSNPN, CDR2 SVGIG (reference sequence). The CDR3 region has the DNA TGTGCCTGGAGTGTAGGCAGGGCGGTCTATGGCTACACCTTC. This encodes CAWSVGRAVYGYTF.

The chain recombines TRBV28 with TRBJ2-7, with 8 bases fitting TRBD1. The CDR3 length is 15 residues. The germline V gene encodes CDR1 MDHEN and CDR2 SYDVKM. Unmatched junction bases numbered 10, after V lost 6 bases and J lost 3 bases. The CDR3, as DNA: TGTGCCAGCAGCTCCGGACAGGGTACGGTCTACGAGCAGTACTTC. Residues: CASSSGQGTVYEQYF.

The chain joins TRBV7-9 to TRBJ2-5, with D possibly TRBD2 on 6 matching bases. Trimming took 3 bases from V and 9 from J, leaving 14 bases between them. The germline CDR1 and CDR2 sequences are SEHNR and FQNEAQ (reference sequence). The CDR3 totals 13 residues. CDR3 in amino acids: CASSLEGTGPQYF. The DNA for the CDR3 is TGTGCCAGCAGCTTGGAGGGGACGGGACCCCAGTACTTC.

The rearrangement uses TRBV6-6 and TRBJ1-2, with D tentatively TRBD1 (5 bases). The CDR3 consists of 15 residues. Germline lookup yields CDR1 MNHNY and CDR2 SVGAGI (reference sequence). The V and J ends lost 2 bases and 2 bases respectively, with 12 bases between them. Here the CDR3 DNA reads TGTGCCAGCAGTTACCCGCAGGGAGGGAACTATGGCTACACCTTC. Protein sequence: CASSYPQGGNYGYTF.

The gene calls are TRBV28 and TRBJ1-1; 7 positions agree with TRBD1. V trimming: 4 bases; J trimming: 10 bases; junction bases outside the gene matches: 15. From germline, CDR1 is MDHEN and CDR2 SYDVKM. This CDR3 has 15 residues. The CDR3 loop reads CASSYGGGGVTRAFF. The CDR3 DNA reads as TGTGCCAGCAGTTATGGGGGAGGGGGCGTCACCAGAGCTTTCTTT.

As to this clone: At one end, the junction sequence differs from germline, possibly due to a read error. J is TRBJ1-1 and V is TRBV7-9, with D perhaps matching TRBD1 (6 bases). Germline V gives CDR1 SEHNR, CDR2 FQNEAQ (reference sequence). The CDR3 is 11 residues long. Here the CDR3 reads CASSLDPRTVF. In nucleotides, the CDR3 is TGTGCCAGCAGCTTAGATCCCAGGACAGTCTTT.

This clone was observed a few times. The chain joins TRBV4-1 to TRBJ1-5; 7 positions agree with TRBD1. The CDR3 extends over 17 amino acids. J lost 1 base, V lost 4 bases, and 10 bases had no gene match. Germline CDR1 MGHRA, CDR2 YSYEKL. The DNA for the CDR3 is TGCGCCAGCAGCCCAACCAGGGGGGCTTGGAGCAATCAGCCCCAGCATTTT. This codes for CASSPTRGAWSNQPQHF.

CDR3 protein: CASSPGPGVASNQPQHF. The CDR3 DNA is TGCGCCAGCAGCCCGGGGCCTGGGGTAGCTAGCAATCAGCCCCAGCATTTT. The V and J genes are TRBV5-1 and TRBJ1-5; weak D call: TRBD1 (5 bases). The CDR3 contains 17 residues. Germline lookup yields CDR1 SGHRS and CDR2 YFSETQ. Trimming removed 4 bases from V and 0 bases from J, with 17 bases in between.

This chain uses TRBV7-9 with TRBJ2-7; D not resolved. Germline V gene lookup returns CDR1 SEHNR and CDR2 FQNEAQ (reference sequence). The CDR3 consists of 12 residues. Trimming took 5 bases from V and 2 from J, leaving 7 bases between them. CDR3 sequence reads: CASSVTAYEQYF. The DNA of the CDR3 is TGTGCCAGCAGCGTTACAGCCTACGAGCAGTACTTC.

On this clone itself: Other nucleotide sequences in the sample specify the same CDR3. The chain couples TRBV7-2 to TRBJ2-3; D is undetermined. The V gene's germline CDR1 is SGHTA and CDR2 FQGNSA. CDR3 length equals 12 residues. V lost 0 bases, J lost 5 bases, and 3 bases lay in between. The CDR3 reads CASSLARDTQYF. In DNA form, the CDR3 reads TGTGCCAGCAGCTTAGCTCGAGATACGCAGTATTTT.